This TCR beta chain was obtained from a study of a mutant IDH1 vaccine in newly diagnosed glioma. The assay was immunoSEQ multiplex PCR, and TCRdb's table has in-frame clones only and misses some. Seen here are 110,000 or so clones, about nine tenths observed once, and the top ten hold more than 0.55%. Stated time point: week 11, during vaccination. Every vaccine dose comprised 300 ug of mutant IDH1 20-mer peptide plus topical imiquimod. Comments on this clone: Its target is unknown.

This receptor was obtained from a woman aged 45-59 years with glioma. The sequencing used PBMCs, collected from a glioma patient whose treatment included an IDH1 peptide vaccine.

This CDR3 reads CASSLPGISYEQYF. The CDR3 DNA reads as TGTGCCAGCAGCTTACCAGGGATATCCTACGAGCAGTACTTC. V gene TRBV5-8 combines with J gene TRBJ2-7; weak D call: TRBD1 (5 bases). The V and J ends lost 2 bases and 1 base respectively, with 10 bases between them. Per germline, CDR1 SGHTS and CDR2 YDEGEE. CDR3 length: 14 residues.